These T cell receptor beta chains were read from a single sample in a study of blood T cell repertoires in COVID-19. Profiled with immunoSEQ multiplex PCR; TCRdb holds only in-frame clones, not every one. Of around 260,000 clones listed, more than 80% were seen once; the top ten hold 0.95% to 1.2%. Material for sequencing was PBMCs or T cells enriched from blood (not recorded which). The receptors here all came from a young woman who had recovered from COVID-19. Each CDR3 is given with its conserved first and last residue. Fields, in order: V gene, clone size, J gene, D gene, CDR3 length, CDR3 DNA, CDR3 protein. A D gene is named only where the DNA matches it firmly. Size is omitted from some rows. Given values are once, few, many or a class for expanded clones.

V gene: TRBV9; clone size: -; J gene: TRBJ1-4; D gene: -; CDR3 length: 16; CDR3 DNA: TGTGCCAGCAGCGTATCAAGGACAGCGTCTAATGAAAAACTGTTTTTT; CDR3 protein: CASSVSRTASNEKLFF
V gene: TRBV24-1; clone size: once; J gene: TRBJ2-7; D gene: TRBD2; CDR3 length: 16; CDR3 DNA: TGTGCCACCAGTGATTCAAGCGGGACCCGGCGGGGCGAGCAGTACTTC; CDR3 protein: CATSDSSGTRRGEQYF
V gene: TRBV3-1/TRBV3-2; clone size: -; J gene: TRBJ1-6; D gene: -; CDR3 length: 14; CDR3 DNA: TGTGCCAGCAGCTCGACACTCCATAATTCACCCCTCCACTTT; CDR3 protein: CASSSTLHNSPLHF
V gene: TRBV4-3; clone size: once; J gene: TRBJ2-1; D gene: TRBD1; CDR3 length: 15; CDR3 DNA: TGCGCCAGCAGCCAAGGGACAGGGGGAGAGGATGAGCAGTTCTTC; CDR3 protein: CASSQGTGGEDEQFF
V gene: TRBV7-3; clone size: -; J gene: TRBJ2-3; D gene: TRBD2; CDR3 length: 16; CDR3 DNA: TGTGCCAGCAGCACCGGACTAGCGGGAGTAACAGATACGCAGTATTTT; CDR3 protein: CASSTGLAGVTDTQYF
V gene: TRBV7-3; clone size: -; J gene: TRBJ1-1; D gene: -; CDR3 length: 16; CDR3 DNA: TGTGCCAGCAGCTTAAATACACTAAGTATGAACACTGAAGCTTTCTTT; CDR3 protein: CASSLNTLSMNTEAFF
V gene: TRBV6-2/TRBV6-3; clone size: -; J gene: TRBJ1-1; D gene: -; CDR3 length: 14; CDR3 DNA: TGTGCCAGCAGTTACACACAAATGAACACTGAAGCTTTCTTT; CDR3 protein: CASSYTQMNTEAFF
V gene: TRBV19; clone size: -; J gene: TRBJ1-1; D gene: -; CDR3 length: 14; CDR3 DNA: TGTGCCAGTAGTACTACAGCAGTGAACACTGAAGCTTTCTTT; CDR3 protein: CASSTTAVNTEAFF
V gene: TRBV24-1; clone size: -; J gene: TRBJ2-1; D gene: TRBD2; CDR3 length: 16; CDR3 DNA: TGTGCCACCAGTGATTCGACTAGCGGGAGGGCTGGTGAGCAGTTCTTC; CDR3 protein: CATSDSTSGRAGEQFF
V gene: TRBV6-5; clone size: once; J gene: TRBJ2-5; D gene: -; CDR3 length: 11; CDR3 DNA: TGTGCCAGCAAAAGGGGGGAGACCCAGTACTTC; CDR3 protein: CASKRGETQYF
V gene: TRBV7-2; clone size: -; J gene: TRBJ2-5; D gene: -; CDR3 length: 13; CDR3 DNA: TGTGCCAGCAGCGCGGGCCTCCAAGAGACCCAGTACTTC; CDR3 protein: CASSAGLQETQYF
V gene: TRBV23-1; clone size: -; J gene: TRBJ2-7; D gene: TRBD2; CDR3 length: 19; CDR3 DNA: TGCGCCAGCAGTCAATCGACTAGCGGGAGTATTTCTAATCTAGGCGAGCAGTACTTC; CDR3 protein: CASSQSTSGSISNLGEQYF
V gene: TRBV10-3; clone size: -; J gene: TRBJ2-3; D gene: TRBD2; CDR3 length: 15; CDR3 DNA: TGTGCCATCAGTGGGGGACTAGCGGGTACGGATACGCAGTATTTT; CDR3 protein: CAISGGLAGTDTQYF
V gene: TRBV10-1; clone size: -; J gene: TRBJ1-2; D gene: -; CDR3 length: 13; CDR3 DNA: TGCGCCAGCAGTGAGTTCGGTTGGTATGGCTACACCTTC; CDR3 protein: CASSEFGWYGYTF
V gene: TRBV3-1/TRBV3-2; clone size: -; J gene: TRBJ2-7; D gene: TRBD2; CDR3 length: 18; CDR3 DNA: TGTGCCAGCAGCCAAGAGGGAACTAGCGGTCTGAGCTCCTACGAGCAGTACTTC; CDR3 protein: CASSQEGTSGLSSYEQYF
V gene: TRBV24-1; clone size: -; J gene: TRBJ1-2; D gene: TRBD1; CDR3 length: 13; CDR3 DNA: TGTGCCACCAGTGACCGGGACAGGGTTGGCTACACCTTC; CDR3 protein: CATSDRDRVGYTF
V gene: TRBV30; clone size: -; J gene: TRBJ2-5; D gene: TRBD1; CDR3 length: 15; CDR3 DNA: TGTGCCTGGAGCCGGACAGGGGCTGAGGGGGAGACCCAGTACTTC; CDR3 protein: CAWSRTGAEGETQYF
V gene: TRBV7-8; clone size: -; J gene: TRBJ2-7; D gene: TRBD2; CDR3 length: 13; CDR3 DNA: TGTGCCAGCAGCATGACTAGCGGCTACGAGCAGTACTTC; CDR3 protein: CASSMTSGYEQYF
V gene: TRBV29-1; clone size: few; J gene: TRBJ2-7; D gene: TRBD2; CDR3 length: 15; CDR3 DNA: TGCAGCGTTGCCAACCTCCCTGGGGGGGAGTCCGAGCAGTACTTC; CDR3 protein: CSVANLPGGESEQYF
V gene: TRBV7-9; clone size: -; J gene: TRBJ2-1; D gene: TRBD2; CDR3 length: 17; CDR3 DNA: TGTGCCAGCAGTCGCTTTCCCGGTGGGACTATCTACAATGAGCAGTTCTTC; CDR3 protein: CASSRFPGGTIYNEQFF
V gene: TRBV27; clone size: few; J gene: TRBJ2-7; D gene: TRBD1; CDR3 length: 12; CDR3 DNA: TGTGCCAGCAGATCAGGGGGCGGGGAGCAGTACTTC; CDR3 protein: CASRSGGGEQYF
V gene: TRBV28; clone size: -; J gene: TRBJ2-5; D gene: TRBD1; CDR3 length: 14; CDR3 DNA: TGTGCCAGCACGGGACAGGGGAAGACGGAGACCCAGTACTTC; CDR3 protein: CASTGQGKTETQYF
V gene: TRBV6-5; clone size: -; J gene: TRBJ1-4; D gene: -; CDR3 length: 16; CDR3 DNA: TGTGCCAGCAGTTACTCGAGTGCGGGGTCTGGTGAAAAACTGTTTTTT; CDR3 protein: CASSYSSAGSGEKLFF
V gene: TRBV11-1; clone size: -; J gene: TRBJ2-1; D gene: TRBD1; CDR3 length: 15; CDR3 DNA: TGTGCCAGCAGCTCGGGACAGGGAACCTACAATGAGCAGTTCTTC; CDR3 protein: CASSSGQGTYNEQFF
V gene: TRBV30; clone size: -; J gene: TRBJ1-2; D gene: TRBD1; CDR3 length: 13; CDR3 DNA: TGTGCCTGCGGGACAGACTCTAACTATGGCTACACCTTC; CDR3 protein: CACGTDSNYGYTF
V gene: TRBV5-4; clone size: -; J gene: TRBJ1-4; D gene: TRBD1; CDR3 length: 15; CDR3 DNA: TGTGCCAGCAGCGCGCCCGGGACAGGGTGGGAAAAACTGTTTTTT; CDR3 protein: CASSAPGTGWEKLFF
V gene: TRBV5-4; clone size: few; J gene: TRBJ1-4; D gene: TRBD1; CDR3 length: 15; CDR3 DNA: TGTGCCAGCAGCGGGACAGGGCAGGGGGATGAAAAACTGTTTTTT; CDR3 protein: CASSGTGQGDEKLFF
V gene: TRBV28; clone size: -; J gene: TRBJ1-5; D gene: -; CDR3 length: 14; CDR3 DNA: TGTGCCAGCAGAGGGGCTGGTAGCAATCAGCCCCAGCATTTT; CDR3 protein: CASRGAGSNQPQHF
V gene: TRBV28; clone size: -; J gene: TRBJ1-2; D gene: -; CDR3 length: 11; CDR3 DNA: TGTGCCAGCAGCCCCGGTCGTGGCTACACCTTC; CDR3 protein: CASSPGRGYTF